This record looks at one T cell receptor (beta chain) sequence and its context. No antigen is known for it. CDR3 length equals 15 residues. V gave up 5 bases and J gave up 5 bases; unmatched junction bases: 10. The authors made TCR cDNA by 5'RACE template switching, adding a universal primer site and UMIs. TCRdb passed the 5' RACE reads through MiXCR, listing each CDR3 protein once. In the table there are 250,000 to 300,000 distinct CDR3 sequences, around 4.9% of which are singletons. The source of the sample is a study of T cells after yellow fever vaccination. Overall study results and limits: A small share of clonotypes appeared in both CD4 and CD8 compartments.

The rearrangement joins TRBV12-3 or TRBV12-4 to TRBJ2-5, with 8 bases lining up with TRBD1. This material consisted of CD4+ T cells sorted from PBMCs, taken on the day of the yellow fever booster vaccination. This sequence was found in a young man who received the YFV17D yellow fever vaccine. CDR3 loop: CASSTPDRGRETQYF. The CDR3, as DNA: TGTGCCAGCAGTACCCCAGACAGGGGCCGGGAGACCCAGTACTTC.